What follows are 26 T cell receptor beta chains derived from one specimen sequenced in a study of PD-1 blockade in classical Hodgkin lymphoma. All the patients suffered relapse after autologous stem cell transplantation, and brentuximab vedotin exposure differed. Profiling relied on immunoSEQ multiplex PCR, and the TCRdb table lists in-frame clones only, not all of them. The data contain 37,000 or so clones, approximately 86% of them singletons. Sequencing used peripheral blood mononuclear cells (PBMCs), obtained before the second cycle of nivolumab. Source of these receptors: a human donor with classical Hodgkin lymphoma.

This sequence joins TRBV9 and TRBJ1-1; D is ambiguous. CDR1 and CDR2 from the germline V gene are SGDLS and YYNGEE. CDR3 length: 14 residues. V was cut by 2 bases and J by 1 base, with 9 bases left in between. CDR3 DNA sequence: TGTGCCAGCAGCGTCCAGGTGTCGAACACTGAAGCTTTCTTT. Translated: CASSVQVSNTEAFF.

This clone has only one observation. V gene TRBV27 combines with J gene TRBJ2-7; 10 nucleotides align to TRBD2. The CDR3 has 18 amino acids. V lost 2 bases and J lost 4; bases outside the gene matches: 14. Per the germline V gene, CDR1 is MNHEY and CDR2 is SMNVEV (reference sequence). The CDR3 here is CASSLVAGGPYTPYEQYF. Here the CDR3 DNA reads TGTGCCAGCAGTTTAGTAGCGGGAGGCCCCTATACCCCTTACGAGCAGTACTTC.

V and J are TRBV28 and TRBJ1-1, with D hard to call. Trimming took off 5 bases at V and 5 bases at J, with 9 bases between the two ends. CDR3 length equals 12 residues. CDR1 and CDR2 from the germline V gene are MDHEN and SYDVKM. The CDR3 sequence: CASSARVTEAFF. The CDR3, as DNA: TGTGCCAGCAGTGCTCGGGTGACTGAAGCTTTCTTT. The whole variable domain, filled in from reference TRBV28 and TRBJ1-1, reads DVKVTQSSRYLVKRTGEKVFLECVQDMDHENMFWYRQDPGLGLRLIYFSYDVKMKEKGDIPEGYSVSREKKERFSLILESASTNQTSMYLCASSARVTEAFFGQGTRLTVV.

The chain joins TRBV6-5 to TRBJ1-4; a possible D gene is TRBD1 (5 bases). The germline CDR1 and CDR2 sequences are MNHEY and SVGAGI. The CDR3 length is 14 residues. The V end was cut by 3 bases, the J end by 8 bases, with 13 bases between. CDR3: CASSYSGGMEKLFF. The CDR3 nucleotides read TGTGCCAGCAGTTATTCTGGGGGGATGGAAAAACTGTTTTTT.

The V gene is TRBV6-1, the J gene TRBJ2-3, with unresolved D. This CDR3 is 11 amino acids long. CDR1 is MNHNS and CDR2 is SASEGT in the germline V gene. V lost 2 bases and J 11 bases, leaving 8 bases between the germline ends. CDR3 region: CASSEPMEQYF. CDR3 DNA sequence: TGTGCCAGCAGTGAACCAATGGAGCAGTATTTT.

This sequence joins TRBV18 and TRBJ2-7; D might be TRBD1 (5 bases). Looked up from germline, CDR1 is KGHSH and CDR2 is LQKENI. V lost 0 bases and J 1 base, leaving 7 bases between the germline ends. This CDR3 contains 14 residues. The CDR3 reads CASSPPGDSYEQYF. CDR3 coding DNA: TGTGCCAGCTCACCACCAGGGGATTCCTACGAGCAGTACTTC.

This clone was observed a single time. The chain carries TRBV5-1 and TRBJ1-1; 9 bases align to TRBD1. V lost 2 bases and J lost 4; bases outside the gene matches: 6. This CDR3 has 15 residues. Germline-derived CDR1 and CDR2 are SGHRS and YFSETQ. CDR3 region: CASSFGTGKGTEAFF. The CDR3, as DNA: TGCGCCAGCAGCTTCGGGACAGGGAAGGGCACTGAAGCTTTCTTT.

The V gene is TRBV9, the J gene TRBJ2-3; unclear D gene. This CDR3 is 11 amino acids long. The germline gives CDR1 SGDLS, CDR2 YYNGEE. V was cut by 0 bases and J by 11 bases, with 7 bases left in between. CDR3: CASSVGVMQYF. The DNA of the CDR3 is TGTGCCAGCAGCGTAGGGGTAATGCAGTATTTT.

This clone appeared a few times. The chain couples TRBV9 to TRBJ1-5; D not certain. The CDR3 runs 14 residues. The V end was cut by 2 bases, the J end by 4 bases, with 10 bases between. Per the germline V gene, CDR1 is SGDLS and CDR2 is YYNGEE. CDR3 region: CASSVGGSNQPQHF. CDR3 bases: TGTGCCAGCAGCGTCGGAGGATCAAATCAGCCCCAGCATTTT.

V usage is TRBV6-4 and J usage is TRBJ2-2; tentatively, D is TRBD2 (5 bases). The CDR3 is 16 amino acids. CDR1 is MRHNA and CDR2 is SNTAGT in the germline V gene. V was trimmed by 0 bases and J by 1 base, leaving 9 bases between them. CDR3 DNA: TGTGCCAGCAGTGACTCCAGCCGGGAGAACACCGGGGAGCTGTTTTTT. Translated: CASSDSSRENTGELFF.

This chain joins TRBV7-3 and TRBJ2-2, with 9 positions matching TRBD2. The CDR3 has 16 amino acids. V shed 6 bases, J shed 1 base, and the junction held 6 bases outside the gene matches. Looked up from germline, CDR1 is SGHTA and CDR2 is FQGTGA. DNA for the CDR3: TGTGCCAGCAGTATGAGTAGCGGGAGGAACACCGGGGAGCTGTTTTTT. It yields the protein CASSMSSGRNTGELFF.

V and J are TRBV6-1 and TRBJ2-1, with a tentative D call TRBD2 (5 bases). This CDR3 spans 11 amino acids. Germline CDR1 is MNHNS and CDR2 is SASEGT. V gave up 5 bases and J gave up 8 bases, with 7 bases separating them. CDR3: CASSPGYEQFF. The CDR3 coding sequence is TGTGCCAGCAGTCCGGGGTATGAGCAGTTCTTC.

This chain links TRBV2 with TRBJ2-7; TRBD1 is a possible D gene (6 bases). This CDR3 contains 15 residues. V was cut by 5 bases and J by 0 bases, with 14 bases left in between. Germline CDR1 SNHLY, CDR2 FYNNEI. Here the CDR3 DNA reads TGTGCCAGCAGTCTCGAGAGAGGGGGCTCCTACGAGCAGTACTTC. As protein: CASSLERGGSYEQYF. Full variable domain (missing parts from reference TRBV2 and TRBJ2-7): EPEVTQTPSHQVTQMGQEVILRCVPISNHLYFYWYRQILGQKVEFLVSFYNNEISEKSEIFDDQFSVERPDGSNFTLKIRSTKLEDSAMYFCASSLERGGSYEQYFGPGTRLTVT.

The chain uses TRBV9 and TRBJ1-5; D is uncertain. From germline, CDR1 is SGDLS and CDR2 YYNGEE. Trimming cost V 0 bases and J 2 bases, with 6 bases left between them. The CDR3 consists of 14 residues. The CDR3 is CASSVGWGNQPQHF. The CDR3 DNA follows: TGTGCCAGCAGCGTAGGATGGGGCAATCAGCCCCAGCATTTT. Full variable domain (outside the CDR3, taken from reference TRBV9 and TRBJ1-5): DSGVTQTPKHLITATGQRVTLRCSPRSGDLSVYWYQQSLDQGLQFLIQYYNGEERAKGNILERFSAQQFPDLHSELNLSSLELGDSALYFCASSVGWGNQPQHFGDGTRLSIL.

With respect to this clone: One junction end disagrees with the germline gene, perhaps due to a read error. This chain uses TRBV7-6 with TRBJ2-7; D ambiguous. The length of the CDR3 is 14 residues. CDR1 is SGHVS and CDR2 is FNYEAQ in the germline V gene. CDR3 loop: CASGFESPFYEQYF. The CDR3 bases are TGTGCCAGCGGCTTTGAGTCCCCCTTTTACGAGCAGTACTTC.

In its sample, this clone was seen once. The CDR3 coding sequence is TGTGCCAGCAGCTTAGCTATGAAGGCTTACTACGAGCAGTACTTC. It translates to CASSLAMKAYYEQYF. The chain joins TRBV11-2 to TRBJ2-7; D call uncertain. V was trimmed by 1 base and J by 3 bases, leaving 13 bases between them. This CDR3 spans 15 amino acids. Germline loops: CDR1 SGHAT, CDR2 FQNNGV.

The chain has TRBV18 and TRBJ2-7; D not certain. V lost 3 bases and J lost 3, with 15 bases in between. The CDR3 runs 15 residues. Germline CDR1 and CDR2: KGHSH and LQKENI. The CDR3 loop reads CASSPRVASSYEQYF. CDR3 coding DNA: TGTGCCAGCTCACCTCGGGTGGCGTCAAGCTACGAGCAGTACTTC.

The V and J genes are TRBV27 and TRBJ1-2; a weak D match, TRBD1 (6 bases). The length of the CDR3 is 14 residues. Trimming took 6 bases from V and 3 from J, leaving 14 bases between them. In germline, CDR1 is MNHEY, CDR2 SMNVEV (reference sequence). CDR3 coding DNA: TGTGCCAGCAGGACAGGATCATCCCACTATGGCTACACCTTC. Translating it yields CASRTGSSHYGYTF.

The chain is built from TRBV7-2 and TRBJ2-5; D uncertain. V lost 5 bases, J lost 1 base, and 8 bases lay in between. The length of the CDR3 is 13 residues. Germline V CDR1 and CDR2: SGHTA, FQGNSA. The CDR3, as DNA: TGTGCCAGCAGCGTTATGCCCCAAGAGACCCAGTACTTC. It encodes CASSVMPQETQYF.

The genes are TRBV9 and TRBJ2-5, with TRBD1 as a possible D gene (6 bases). V was cut by 3 bases and J by 5 bases, with 11 bases left in between. CDR3 length equals 13 residues. Germline CDR1 is SGDLS and CDR2 is YYNGEE. DNA for the CDR3: TGTGCCAGCAGCGGCCAGGGGTTTGAGACCCAGTACTTC. It translates to CASSGQGFETQYF. Based on the CDR3 plus reference TRBV9 and TRBJ2-5, the full variable domain is DSGVTQTPKHLITATGQRVTLRCSPRSGDLSVYWYQQSLDQGLQFLIQYYNGEERAKGNILERFSAQQFPDLHSELNLSSLELGDSALYFCASSGQGFETQYFGPGTRLLVL.

The V and J genes are TRBV9 and TRBJ2-7; 9 bases line up with TRBD2. V was pared by 0 bases and J by 6 bases, with 4 bases of the junction left unmatched. The CDR3 is 14 residues long. The germline V gene encodes CDR1 SGDLS and CDR2 YYNGEE. CDR3 bases: TGTGCCAGCAGCGTAGGCGGGACTAGCCGCGAGCAGTACTTC. Its translation: CASSVGGTSREQYF.

This clone was picked up one time. This chain uses TRBV7-9 with TRBJ2-5; unclear D gene. V was shortened by 2 bases and J by 1 base, with 8 bases between the two germline ends. The CDR3 loop spans 14 amino acids. Looked up from germline, CDR1 is SEHNR and CDR2 is FQNEAQ (reference sequence). The CDR3 nucleotides read TGTGCCAGCAGCTTATCTGGCGTCCAAGAGACCCAGTACTTC. Translation gives CASSLSGVQETQYF.

The rearrangement joins TRBV6-6 to TRBJ1-1; no reliable D call. Trimming left V 2 bases short and J 8 bases short, with 15 bases between. There are 14 residues in the CDR3. CDR1 is MNHNY, CDR2 SVGAGI, per germline (reference sequence). The CDR3 DNA is TGTGCCAGCAGTTACAGGACCCCCCTTGCCGAAGCTTTCTTT. This gives the protein CASSYRTPLAEAFF.

V usage is TRBV18 and J usage is TRBJ1-2; no clear D. The V end lost 2 bases, the J end lost 5 bases, and 15 bases lay between the germline ends. There are 15 residues in the CDR3. Germline values: CDR1 KGHSH, CDR2 LQKENI. CDR3 in amino acids: CASSPSQILEYGYTF. The CDR3 coding sequence is TGTGCCAGCTCACCATCGCAGATATTAGAGTATGGCTACACCTTC.

The gene calls are TRBV20-1 and TRBJ2-5; D is perhaps TRBD1 (6 bases). The germline gives CDR1 DFQATT, CDR2 SNEGSKA (reference sequence). Trimming took 2 bases from V and 8 from J, leaving 9 bases between them. The CDR3 is 11 residues long. CDR3 residues: CSARQQGTQYF. CDR3 bases: TGCAGTGCTAGACAACAGGGTACCCAGTACTTC.

This chain connects TRBV5-8 to TRBJ1-2, with no clear D. Germline V gene data show CDR1 as SGHTS and CDR2 as YDEGEE. The CDR3 has 11 amino acids. Trimming took 8 bases from V and 8 from J, leaving 13 bases between them. CDR3 amino acids: CASRATWGYTF. CDR3 bases: TGTGCCAGTCGGGCCACTTGGGGCTACACCTTC.